Each of the 20 T cell receptor beta chains below was sequenced from the same sample in a study of T cell responses to AZD1222 COVID-19 vaccine (dated by TCRdb to the early 2020s). The library was produced with the immunoSEQ multiplex PCR assay. The source is immuneACCESS, and TCRdb retained only in-frame sequences with V and J called. Part of the clones is not carried over; for the studies checked, unresolved V genes explain less than half of this, and the remainder is unexplained. The sample table records nearly 95,000 clones; 80% to 90% of these occur just once. Of the sample, less than 3% is held by the ten largest clones. The intended sense of this specimen's time point label: about 28 days (+/-7) after the second vaccine dose. The material sequenced was peripheral blood, taken 28 days after the second AZD1222 dose. The receptors come from an adult who received the AZD1222 COVID-19 vaccine.

The sample holds a few counts of this clone. The gene calls are TRBV6-1 and TRBJ1-2; D uncertain. The germline gives CDR1 MNHNS, CDR2 SASEGT. The germline V and J ends were trimmed by 1 base and 1 base, with 13 bases remaining between them. The CDR3 consists of 16 residues. This CDR3 reads CASSEGPELINYGYTF. The DNA of the CDR3 is TGTGCCAGCAGTGAAGGGCCCGAACTCATTAACTATGGCTACACCTTC.

The chain carries TRBV20-1 and TRBJ1-5; D is undetermined. Per the germline V gene, CDR1 is DFQATT and CDR2 is SNEGSKA (reference sequence). CDR3 size: 14 residues. Trimming removed 3 bases at V and 6 bases at J, with 15 bases between. The CDR3 reads CSASKGLTTQPQHF. CDR3 coding DNA: TGCAGTGCTAGTAAGGGTTTGACCACTCAGCCCCAGCATTTT.

This chain connects TRBV20-1 to TRBJ2-1; the D is unclear. The germline V gene has CDR1 DFQATT and CDR2 SNEGSKA (reference sequence). The CDR3 contains 11 residues. Trimming took 0 bases from V and 10 from J, leaving 7 bases between them. This CDR3 is CSARDLREQFF. In nucleotides, the CDR3 is TGCAGTGCTAGAGATCTCCGGGAGCAGTTCTTC.

The rearrangement links TRBV6-6 to TRBJ2-3, with 16 bases matching TRBD2. In germline, CDR1 is MNHNY, CDR2 SVGAGI (reference sequence). The CDR3 has 18 residues. The V gene end was trimmed by 5 bases and the J gene end by 4 bases; junction bases not matched to a gene: 9. CDR3 loop: CASSHLGLAGGPADTQYF. CDR3 DNA: TGTGCCAGCAGTCACCTGGGACTAGCGGGAGGGCCAGCAGATACGCAGTATTTT.

J is TRBJ1-2 and V is TRBV20-1; D possibly corresponds to TRBD1 (5 bases). V lost 3 bases to trimming and J lost 0 bases, with 11 bases between them. Germline V lookup: CDR1 DFQATT, CDR2 SNEGSKA (reference sequence). This CDR3 has 14 amino acids. The CDR3 loop is CSASSQGTNYGYTF. The CDR3 DNA follows: TGCAGTGCTAGTTCCCAGGGAACTAACTATGGCTACACCTTC.

The J gene is TRBJ1-6, the V gene TRBV10-3; 11 bases map to TRBD1. Germline V gives CDR1 ENHRY, CDR2 SYGVKD. The V segment lost 0 bases and the J segment 3 bases; nucleotides outside the gene matches: 13. The CDR3 contains 21 residues. CDR3 amino acids: CAISESDLLPGTGGYNSPLHF. CDR3 coding DNA: TGTGCCATCAGTGAGTCGGACCTACTACCCGGGACAGGGGGCTATAATTCACCCCTCCACTTT.

V and J are TRBV3-1 (or the pseudogene TRBV3-2) and TRBJ2-1, with TRBD1 as a possible D gene (5 bases). V shed 10 bases and J shed 5 bases, with 18 bases lying between them. The CDR3 has 14 residues. From germline, CDR1 is LGHDT and CDR2 YNNKEL (reference sequence). DNA of the CDR3: TGTGCCACCAACTCACAGGTTAGAGACAATGAGCAGTTCTTC. Residues: CATNSQVRDNEQFF.

This clone is a singleton in its sample. The chain recombines TRBV5-1 with TRBJ1-1, with D perhaps TRBD1 (5 bases). Between the trimmed V and J ends, which lost 4 bases and 5 bases, there was a span of 18 bases. The CDR3 is made up of 15 amino acids. CDR1 and CDR2 (germline): SGHRS, YFSETQ. The CDR3: CASSNHQGGGTEAFF. The CDR3 DNA reads TGCGCCAGCAGCAATCATCAGGGAGGAGGGACTGAAGCTTTCTTT.

V is TRBV2 and J is TRBJ2-1, with D perhaps TRBD2 (5 bases). Trimming took 3 bases from V and 3 from J, leaving 12 bases between them. Per germline, CDR1 SNHLY and CDR2 FYNNEI. The CDR3 is 15 amino acids. The CDR3 region is CASSERGLIYNEQFF. The CDR3 DNA reads as TGTGCCAGCAGTGAGAGAGGACTTATCTACAATGAGCAGTTCTTC.

This chain joins TRBV12-3 or TRBV12-4 and TRBJ1-1, with D tentatively TRBD1 (5 bases). V lost 2 bases and J 6 bases, leaving 10 bases between the germline ends. The CDR3 loop spans 13 amino acids. In nucleotides, the CDR3 is TGTGCCAGCAGTTTACCCCCGGGGCCTGAAGCTTTCTTT. Translating it yields CASSLPPGPEAFF.

V is TRBV6-2 or TRBV6-3 and J is TRBJ2-5; 12 bases line up with TRBD2. The CDR3 is 18 amino acids. V was pared by 2 bases and J by 2 bases, with 9 bases of the junction left unmatched. Germline V gene lookup returns CDR1 MNHEY and CDR2 SVGEGT. The CDR3, as DNA: TGTGCCAGCAGTTACCTGGGCAGCGGACTAGCGGGACAAGAGACCCAGTACTTC. It yields the protein CASSYLGSGLAGQETQYF.

The chain uses TRBV6-1 and TRBJ1-1; D is uncertain. This CDR3 is built from 14 residues. Germline-derived CDR1 and CDR2 are MNHNS and SASEGT. Trimming pared 0 bases from V and 1 base from J, leaving 6 bases between. In nucleotides, the CDR3 is TGTGCCAGCAGTGAAGCGGCAGCGAACACTGAAGCTTTCTTT. Protein product: CASSEAAANTEAFF.

This chain links TRBV12-3 or TRBV12-4 with TRBJ2-1, with D unresolved. CDR3 length: 12 residues. The V end lost 2 bases, the J end lost 9 bases, and 8 bases lay between the germline ends. CDR3 in amino acids: CASSLRQSEQFF. CDR3 nucleotide sequence: TGTGCCAGCAGTTTACGACAAAGTGAGCAGTTCTTC.

J is TRBJ2-1 and V is TRBV24-1; D remains unclear. Germline CDR1 is KGHDR and CDR2 is SFDVKD. The CDR3 consists of 13 residues. With 3 bases removed from V and 12 bases from J, the gap between germline ends came to 14 bases. This CDR3 reads CATSDTLIGRQFF. DNA for the CDR3: TGTGCCACCAGTGATACCCTGATCGGTCGGCAGTTCTTC.

CDR3 in amino acids: CASSLDPEGPQHF. In DNA, the CDR3 is TGTGCCAGCAGCTTAGATCCCGAGGGGCCCCAGCATTTT. The chain is built from TRBV11-2 and TRBJ1-5; no reliable D call. V was pared by 0 bases and J by 9 bases, with 9 bases between. Germline CDR1 SGHAT, CDR2 FQNNGV. CDR3 size: 13 residues.

The sample holds a few counts of this clone. This chain links TRBV2 with TRBJ2-1; 7 bases align to TRBD1. The CDR3 covers 13 residues. Germline V lookup: CDR1 SNHLY, CDR2 FYNNEI. V shed 3 bases and J 7 bases; nucleotides not matched to a gene: 3. The CDR3 region has the DNA TGTGCCAGCAGTGAGGACAGGCTAAATGAGCAGTTCTTC. Translation gives CASSEDRLNEQFF.

The V gene is TRBV25-1, the J gene TRBJ1-5; D unclear. This CDR3 is built from 14 residues. CDR1 MGHDK and CDR2 SYGVNS come from the germline V gene. V lost 5 bases and J lost 7, with 15 bases in between. Here the CDR3 reads CASSPLGTRQPQHF. The CDR3 DNA reads as TGTGCCAGCAGTCCTCTAGGAACTCGGCAGCCCCAGCATTTT.

The chain has TRBV6-1 and TRBJ1-2, with D uncertain. V dropped 2 bases and J dropped 4 bases, with 20 bases sitting between them. The CDR3 spans 17 residues. Germline V gives CDR1 MNHNS, CDR2 SASEGT. CDR3 bases: TGTGCCAGCAGTGAAAAAGAGGGAGGCAGCCTTTTCTATGGCTACACCTTC. It encodes CASSEKEGGSLFYGYTF.

The J gene is TRBJ2-5, the V gene TRBV6-5; 9 bases align to TRBD2. Trimming took 8 bases from V and 5 from J; bases not matched to a gene: 6. Germline CDR1 is MNHEY and CDR2 is SVGAGI. This CDR3 spans 13 amino acids. CDR3 protein: CASRSGRLETQYF. The CDR3 DNA reads as TGTGCCAGCCGTAGCGGGAGACTCGAGACCCAGTACTTC.

This clone has just one count. The chain uses TRBV18 and TRBJ1-1, with 9 bases aligning to TRBD1. CDR3 length equals 16 residues. After removal of 5 bases from V and 11 bases from J, the junction contained 18 bases not matched to a gene. Germline V gene lookup returns CDR1 KGHSH and CDR2 LQKENI. CDR3 nucleotides: TGTGCCAGCTCAAACACGCAAGCTACAGGGGGCTCGGTGGCTTTCTTT. This codes for CASSNTQATGGSVAFF.